The rows below give T cell receptor beta chains drawn from one sample of a study of blood T cell repertoires in COVID-19. Sequencing used immunoSEQ multiplex PCR; TCRdb keeps in-frame clones, though not all of them. The data contain 190,000 or so clones, around 84% of them singletons. The sample comprised PBMCs or T cells enriched from blood (not recorded which). These receptors were obtained from a man in his forties or fifties who had recovered from COVID-19. The CDR3 runs from the conserved cysteine through the conserved F or W. D genes are given only for firm matches. Clone size is shown for a subset of rows, as once, few, many or a class of expanded clone.

length | size | J | D | V | CDR3 | DNA
13 | once | TRBJ1-2 | . | TRBV10-3 | CAISDSRDYGYTF | TGTGCCATCAGTGATTCCAGGGACTATGGCTACACCTTC
17 | few | TRBJ2-7 | TRBD1 | TRBV7-2 | CASSLHTDRKSSYEQYF | TGTGCCAGCAGCTTGCATACGGACAGGAAGAGCTCCTACGAGCAGTACTTC
15 | . | TRBJ1-2 | . | TRBV6-5 | CASRRLGVFLYGYTF | TGTGCCAGCAGGAGGCTAGGTGTTTTTCTCTATGGCTACACCTTC
16 | . | TRBJ2-7 | . | TRBV27 | CASSSQGQGTAYEQYF | TGTGCCAGCAGCTCCCAGGGGCAGGGGACCGCCTACGAGCAGTACTTC
12 | . | TRBJ2-7 | . | TRBV4-2 | CASSQDVGVRYF | TGTGCCAGCAGCCAAGATGTCGGGGTAAGGTACTTC
11 | . | TRBJ2-7 | . | TRBV3-1/TRBV3-2 | CASSHSSEQYF | TGTGCCAGCAGCCATAGCTCTGAGCAGTACTTC
17 | few | TRBJ1-6 | . | TRBV11-2 | CASSETTGRSYNSPLHF | TGTGCCAGCAGCGAGACCACTGGGCGCTCCTATAATTCACCCCTCCACTTT
16 | . | TRBJ2-2 | TRBD2 | TRBV7-2 | CASSSTSGSIGGELFF | TGTGCCAGCAGCTCGACTAGCGGGAGTATCGGCGGGGAGCTGTTTTTT
10 | . | TRBJ2-7 | . | TRBV28 | CASGLLEQYF | TGTGCCAGCGGCCTCCTCGAGCAGTACTTC
16 | . | TRBJ2-7 | TRBD1 | TRBV28 | CASSLPDRGDFLKQYF | TGTGCCAGCAGTTTACCGGACAGGGGGGATTTCTTGAAGCAGTACTTC
16 | . | TRBJ1-5 | . | TRBV7-3 | CASSLSRTEVGQPQHF | TGTGCCAGCAGCTTATCCCGGACGGAGGTAGGTCAGCCCCAGCATTTT
15 | . | TRBJ1-2 | TRBD1 | TRBV19 | CASSNEAGGDYGYTF | TGTGCCAGTAGTAATGAAGCAGGGGGCGACTATGGCTACACCTTC
15 | . | TRBJ1-6 | TRBD1 | TRBV6-5 | CASSSTQGGGSPLHF | TGTGCCAGCAGCTCTACGCAGGGGGGAGGTTCACCCCTCCACTTT
17 | . | TRBJ2-3 | . | TRBV7-9 | CASSLISGLDRGDTQYF | TGTGCCAGCAGCTTAATTTCGGGACTGGATCGGGGGGATACGCAGTATTTT
16 | once | TRBJ1-4 | . | TRBV9 | CASSVEAGPTNEKLFF | TGTGCCAGCAGCGTAGAAGCAGGCCCAACTAATGAAAAACTGTTTTTT
12 | . | TRBJ2-2 | . | TRBV7-6 | CASSRDTGELFF | TGTGCCAGCAGCCGGGATACCGGGGAGCTGTTTTTT
15 | . | TRBJ2-7 | TRBD2 | TRBV19 | CASSPSGSKSYEQYF | TGTGCCAGTAGTCCTAGCGGGAGTAAGTCCTACGAGCAGTACTTC
16 | once | TRBJ2-3 | TRBD2 | TRBV19 | CASSQPAGVGSRTQYF | TGTGCCAGTAGTCAGCCAGCGGGAGTTGGTTCCCGTACGCAGTATTTT
15 | . | TRBJ1-1 | TRBD1 | TRBV5-1 | CASSPRQGPNTEAFF | TGCGCCAGCAGCCCTAGACAGGGCCCGAACACTGAAGCTTTCTTT
16 | once | TRBJ1-6 | TRBD1 | TRBV13 | CASSSGRGTVHSPLHF | TGTGCCAGCAGCTCAGGAAGAGGGACAGTCCACTCACCCCTCCACTTT
12 | few | TRBJ1-1 | . | TRBV27 | CASSAPGGLAFF | TGTGCCAGCAGTGCTCCGGGAGGGCTGGCTTTCTTT
14 | . | TRBJ2-7 | TRBD1 | TRBV5-1 | CASSLLTGEAEQYF | TGCGCCAGCAGCTTATTAACAGGGGAAGCCGAGCAGTACTTC
12 | . | TRBJ1-2 | . | TRBV28 | CASRVTLYGYTF | TGTGCCAGCCGAGTTACGCTCTATGGCTACACCTTC
14 | . | TRBJ2-7 | . | TRBV19 | CASSIGLGRYEQYF | TGTGCCAGTAGTATCGGGCTAGGGAGGTACGAGCAGTACTTC
13 | . | TRBJ2-3 | . | TRBV4-1 | CASSQEEGDTQYF | TGCGCCAGCAGCCAAGAAGAGGGTGATACGCAGTATTTT
14 | . | TRBJ1-5 | TRBD1 | TRBV7-8 | CASSPGTGYQPQHF | TGTGCCAGCAGCCCAGGGACAGGGTATCAGCCCCAGCATTTT
16 | . | TRBJ2-1 | TRBD2 | TRBV4-2 | CASSQEGQSRGTRQFF | TGTGCCAGCAGCCAAGAGGGGCAATCGAGGGGGACTAGACAGTTCTTC
11 | . | TRBJ1-1 | . | TRBV7-2 | CASSRGPTGFF | TGTGCCAGCAGTAGGGGCCCGACGGGTTTCTTT